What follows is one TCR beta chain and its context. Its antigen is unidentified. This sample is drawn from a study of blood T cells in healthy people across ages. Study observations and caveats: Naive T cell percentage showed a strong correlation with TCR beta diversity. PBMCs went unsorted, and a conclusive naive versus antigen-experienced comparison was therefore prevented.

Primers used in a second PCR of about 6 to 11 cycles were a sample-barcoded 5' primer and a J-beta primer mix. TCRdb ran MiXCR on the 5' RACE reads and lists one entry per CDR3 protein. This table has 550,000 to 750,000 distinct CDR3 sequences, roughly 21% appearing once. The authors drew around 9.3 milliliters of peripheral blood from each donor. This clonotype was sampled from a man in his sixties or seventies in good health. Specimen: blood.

The DNA for the CDR3 is TGTGCCAGCAGTTTGCCGCCGGGGGCGCGGGAGACCCAGTACTTC. This sequence encodes CASSLPPGARETQYF. The rearrangement joins TRBV28 to TRBJ2-5; either TRBD1 or TRBD2 may fit D (6 bases each). This CDR3 has 15 amino acids. Germline V lookup: CDR1 MDHEN, CDR2 SYDVKM. Trimming left V 3 bases short and J 5 bases short, with 16 bases between. Full variable domain (outside the CDR3, taken from reference TRBV28 and TRBJ2-5): DVKVTQSSRYLVKRTGEKVFLECVQDMDHENMFWYRQDPGLGLRLIYFSYDVKMKEKGDIPEGYSVSREKKERFSLILESASTNQTSMYLCASSLPPGARETQYFGPGTRLLVL.